A selection of T cell receptor beta chains follows, all from one sample in a study of T cells in tumors after PD-1 blockade. Method: immunoSEQ multiplex PCR; TCRdb's copy keeps in-frame clones and lacks some. Of 40,000 to 55,000 clones detected, 60% to 80% appear once; the ten largest clones hold approximately 15%. Source: PBMCs, taken before anti-PD-1 treatment. Receptors were obtained from a human donor with basal cell carcinoma. Each CDR3 is given with its conserved first and last residue.

>16|TRBV19
CASSIGIGGGERGYTF
>13|TRBV30
CAWWVRGGNEQFF
>15|TRBV4-1
CASSQSGLESDTQYF
>12|TRBV30
CAWSLGGQPQHF
>16|TRBV16
CASSQYSGPSPVEQYF
>13|TRBV7-2
CASSLGFWETQYF
>15|TRBV10-3
CAISAWGQWNEKLFF
>14|TRBV29-1
CSVSGSTYNSPLHF
>15|TRBV7-9
CASSLKRLGNEKLFF
>15|TRBV6-5
CASSLRQGAGQPQHF
>15|TRBV30
CAWSVRRHGVEKLFF
>14|TRBV7-8
CASSLQGGQETQYF
>14|TRBV28
CASSSGQGREKLFF
>14|TRBV15
CATSRGHSDTEAFF
>14|TRBV28
CASSFEQGARGYTF
>13|TRBV6-1
CASSESPNYEQYF
>19|TRBV7-8
CASSLYRTSGRRQGNEQFF
>15|TRBV28
CASRRRRQMNTEAFF
>14|TRBV30
CAWSVEGFNTEAFF
>15|TRBV6-2/TRBV6-3
CASSPGQASGNTIYF
>15|TRBV6-6
CASSPRTGGRDEQFF
>14|TRBV5-1
CASSMGPSNEKLFF
>16|TRBV10-1
CASSYSRDRGLYEQYF
>15|TRBV9
CASSSGQGAYTEAFF
>14|TRBV27
CASSLRPKTTEQYF
>14|TRBV5-1
CASGRDPAKGEQYF
>15|TRBV5-6
CASSPDVSSYNEQFF
>16|TRBV28
CASKRQRSSYNSPLHF
>15|TRBV19
CASSIGTGLNQPQHF
>15|TRBV30
CAWTHPGTGANVLTF
>19|TRBV7-2
CASSLGLAGPSRSTDTQYF
>14|TRBV18
CASSLSTTAGGYTF
>14|TRBV2
CASSDSGTGNTIYF
>17|TRBV9
CASSSRVGEGREDEQYF
>13|TRBV24-1
CATSGGTNQPQHF
>12|TRBV24-1
CATSDLTGATFF
>12|TRBV6-5
CASSYLGYGYTF
>14|TRBV30
CAWGLYSGANVLTF
>15|TRBV28
CASSPVTGWGGELFF
>15|TRBV27
CASSTPSGRADEQYF
>16|TRBV3-1/TRBV3-2
CASSNPGTTFLRGQYF
>17|TRBV6-4
CASIRLGARGYRHEQFF
>16|TRBV9
CASSPLRLPSRNTIYF
>14|TRBV7-9
CASRQGLSTDTQYF
>14|TRBV29-1
CSVRSGTSTDTQYF
>15|TRBV27
CASSTRSTSGSEQYF
>15|TRBV7-3
CASSSGTGNTGELFF
>17|TRBV5-4
CASSLSQGTSGRGEQYF
>12|TRBV28
CASSLQDYGYTF
>18|TRBV5-6
CASSPGGGSLPGNEKLFF
>16|TRBV7-2
CASSPGSGAEGDTQYF
>13|TRBV6-5
CALRQGRNSPLHF
>12|TRBV10-3
CAISERGETQYF
>18|TRBV5-6
CASRVGLAGKGRTDTQYF
>13|TRBV30
CAWSVGLRYGYTF
>15|TRBV27
CASSLLGGGSGELFF
>15|TRBV5-1
CASSHPQRGAYEQYF